This entry features one TCR beta chain sequence. The antigen is undetermined. In the same sample, other DNA sequences code for this CDR3. This entry is derived from a study of shared clonotypes between healthy human individuals. Study-wide results and limits: Shared clonotypes: roughly 5% naive CD4, around 3.5% naive CD8, about 2.5% memory CD4, around 0.4% memory CD8.

The naive CD8 population came from CD45RO-negative cells selected for CCR7, without terminally differentiated effector memory CD45RA+ cells. Sequencing was performed with immunoSEQ multiplex PCR; in TCRdb, only in-frame clones are kept and a portion is missing. This table has around 2.1 million clones, 85% to 95% appearing once. Sequencing was performed on naive CD8+ T cells from PBMCs. The TCR comes from a man aged 18 to 29 in good health. Some clones in this sample may be carry-over from other donors' samples.

As DNA, the CDR3 is TGCGCCAGCAGCCAAGATTGGGGATCGACAGATACGCAGTATTTT. This sequence encodes CASSQDWGSTDTQYF. This rearrangement joins TRBV4-3 to TRBJ2-3; no clear D gene. The V gene lost 0 bases and the J gene lost 3 bases, with 10 bases spanning the gap. Germline-derived CDR1 and CDR2 are LGHNA and YSLEER. CDR3 length: 15 amino acids.